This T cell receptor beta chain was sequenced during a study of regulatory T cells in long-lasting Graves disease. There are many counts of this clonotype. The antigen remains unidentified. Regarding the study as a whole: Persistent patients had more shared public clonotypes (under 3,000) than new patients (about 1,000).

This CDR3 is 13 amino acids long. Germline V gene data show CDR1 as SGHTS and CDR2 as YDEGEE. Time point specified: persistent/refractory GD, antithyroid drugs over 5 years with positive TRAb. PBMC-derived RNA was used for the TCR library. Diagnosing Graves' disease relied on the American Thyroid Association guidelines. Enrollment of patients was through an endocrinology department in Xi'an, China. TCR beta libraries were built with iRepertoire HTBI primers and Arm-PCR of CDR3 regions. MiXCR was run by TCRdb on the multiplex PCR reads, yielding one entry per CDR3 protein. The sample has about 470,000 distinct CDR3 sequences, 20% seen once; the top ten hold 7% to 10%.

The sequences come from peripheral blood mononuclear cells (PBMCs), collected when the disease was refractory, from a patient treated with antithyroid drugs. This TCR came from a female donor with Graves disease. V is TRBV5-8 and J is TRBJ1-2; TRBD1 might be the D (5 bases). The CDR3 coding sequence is TGTGCTGATCCAGCTTACGTAGGGGACGGCTACACCTTC. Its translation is CADPAYVGDGYTF.